This is a list of T cell receptor beta chains from one sample in a study of T cell responses to AZD1222 COVID-19 vaccine. The method was immunoSEQ multiplex PCR; TCRdb's version includes in-frame clones alone and lacks a portion of them. The data contain about 270,000 clones, 85% to 95% of them singletons. The input for sequencing was peripheral blood, taken 28 days after the second AZD1222 dose. The receptors come from an adult who received the AZD1222 COVID-19 vaccine. Each CDR3 is given with its conserved first and last residue. A D gene is named only where the DNA matches it firmly. Some rows mark clone size as missing; the rest say once, few, many or name a class of expanded clone.

J: TRBJ1-6; V: TRBV18; size: .; D: .; CDR3: CASSPEVGTPLHF; DNA: TGTGCCAGCTCACCAGAGGTCGGGACACCCCTCCACTTT
J: TRBJ2-7; V: TRBV6-5; size: .; D: TRBD2; CDR3: CASRVAGEEYEQYF; DNA: TGTGCCAGCAGGGTAGCGGGAGAGGAATACGAGCAGTACTTC
J: TRBJ1-1; V: TRBV7-9; size: .; D: .; CDR3: CASSPLYMGFGAFF; DNA: TGTGCCAGCAGCCCCCTATACATGGGTTTCGGGGCTTTCTTT
J: TRBJ2-3; V: TRBV2; size: .; D: .; CDR3: CASRAFRGARTDTQYF; DNA: TGTGCCAGCCGAGCCTTTCGGGGGGCTCGCACAGATACGCAGTATTTT
J: TRBJ1-6; V: TRBV5-5; size: once; D: TRBD1; CDR3: CASSSKGGFSPLHF; DNA: TGTGCCAGCAGCTCGAAAGGGGGCTTTTCACCCCTCCACTTT
J: TRBJ1-2; V: TRBV27; size: .; D: TRBD1; CDR3: CASSRGTGGVYGYTF; DNA: TGTGCCAGCAGCCGGGGGACAGGGGGCGTCTATGGCTACACCTTC
J: TRBJ2-1; V: TRBV11-3; size: .; D: TRBD1; CDR3: CASSTGQAKSYNEQFF; DNA: TGTGCCAGCAGCACCGGACAGGCCAAATCCTACAATGAGCAGTTCTTC
J: TRBJ2-3; V: TRBV20-1; size: .; D: .; CDR3: CSAHYDTQYF; DNA: TGCTCCGCCCATTACGATACGCAGTATTTT
J: TRBJ2-7; V: TRBV6-1; size: .; D: .; CDR3: CASSEALFQGPYEQYF; DNA: TGTGCCAGCAGTGAAGCGCTTTTCCAGGGTCCCTACGAGCAGTACTTC
J: TRBJ2-3; V: TRBV5-7; size: .; D: .; CDR3: CASSSGLWRVDTQYF; DNA: TGTGCCAGCAGCTCGGGACTTTGGCGGGTAGATACGCAGTATTTT
J: TRBJ1-4; V: TRBV11-3; size: .; D: .; CDR3: CASSLDNMRVREKLFF; DNA: TGTGCCAGCAGCTTAGATAACATGAGAGTAAGGGAAAAACTGTTTTTT
J: TRBJ2-3; V: TRBV5-4; size: .; D: TRBD2; CDR3: CASSPPGRRDTQYF; DNA: TGTGCCAGCAGCCCTCCCGGGAGGCGGGATACGCAGTATTTT
J: TRBJ2-1; V: TRBV4-1; size: .; D: .; CDR3: CASSQPARGVHEQFF; DNA: TGCGCCAGCAGCCAACCAGCCCGTGGGGTCCATGAGCAGTTCTTC
J: TRBJ1-6; V: TRBV25-1; size: .; D: .; CDR3: CASSDPGDSPLHF; DNA: TGTGCCAGCAGTGACCCGGGTGACTCACCCCTCCACTTT
J: TRBJ2-7; V: TRBV20-1; size: .; D: .; CDR3: CSARATYEQYF; DNA: TGCAGTGCTAGAGCCACCTACGAGCAGTACTTC
J: TRBJ2-3; V: TRBV2; size: .; D: .; CDR3: CASSEGVGDTQYF; DNA: TGTGCCAGCAGTGAGGGGGTTGGGGATACGCAGTATTTT
J: TRBJ2-7; V: TRBV4-3; size: .; D: .; CDR3: CASSLFEGGEQYF; DNA: TGCGCCAGCAGCCTTTTCGAGGGGGGCGAGCAGTACTTC
J: TRBJ2-2; V: TRBV2; size: .; D: .; CDR3: CASSPRGLAANTGELFF; DNA: TGTGCCAGCAGCCCTCGGGGCTTAGCGGCGAACACCGGGGAGCTGTTTTTT
J: TRBJ1-2; V: TRBV29-1; size: .; D: .; CDR3: CSAGRGYSYTF; DNA: TGCAGCGCTGGACGGGGGTATAGCTACACCTTC
J: TRBJ2-7; V: TRBV24-1; size: .; D: .; CDR3: CATRDTGSRPYEQYF; DNA: TGTGCCACCAGAGATACAGGGTCCAGACCCTACGAGCAGTACTTC
J: TRBJ2-6; V: TRBV5-6; size: .; D: .; CDR3: CASSLGIGAGANVLTF; DNA: TGTGCCAGCAGCTTGGGTATCGGGGCTGGGGCCAACGTCCTGACTTTC
J: TRBJ2-3; V: TRBV2; size: .; D: .; CDR3: CASRYSYTQYF; DNA: TGTGCCAGCAGGTACTCTTATACGCAGTATTTT
J: TRBJ2-7; V: TRBV6-6; size: .; D: .; CDR3: CASSGRSGAYEQYF; DNA: TGTGCCAGCAGTGGCAGGTCAGGGGCCTACGAGCAGTACTTC
J: TRBJ2-4; V: TRBV19; size: .; D: TRBD2; CDR3: CASSGGGLAKNIQYF; DNA: TGTGCCAGTAGTGGGGGGGGTCTGGCCAAAAACATTCAGTACTTC
J: TRBJ2-5; V: TRBV25-1; size: .; D: .; CDR3: CASSEEGLDGAQYF; DNA: TGTGCCAGCAGTGAAGAGGGACTCGACGGGGCCCAGTACTTC
J: TRBJ1-5; V: TRBV7-2; size: .; D: .; CDR3: CASSDPGSNQPQHF; DNA: TGTGCCAGCAGCGACCCGGGCAGTAATCAGCCCCAGCATTTT
J: TRBJ2-7; V: TRBV25-1; size: .; D: .; CDR3: CASSDGSGISLYEQYF; DNA: TGTGCCAGCAGTGATGGTTCAGGGATCTCCCTTTACGAGCAGTACTTC
J: TRBJ2-7; V: TRBV13; size: .; D: .; CDR3: CASSLLPLYEQYF; DNA: TGTGCCAGCAGCTTACTTCCCCTCTACGAGCAGTACTTC
J: TRBJ2-6; V: TRBV2; size: once; D: .; CDR3: CASSPQSSSGANVLTF; DNA: TGTGCCAGCAGTCCCCAGTCGAGCTCTGGGGCCAACGTCCTGACTTTC